These 10 T cell receptor beta chains were sequenced from one sample in a study of a mutant IDH1 vaccine in newly diagnosed glioma. Profiling relied on immunoSEQ multiplex PCR, and the TCRdb table lists in-frame clones only, not all of them. The profile shows about 59,000 clones, around 90% of them singletons. Regarding time point: baseline, week 1 (first vaccination visit). Specified treatment: pre-vaccination baseline after standard-of-care therapy. The input for sequencing was PBMCs, taken from a glioma patient treated with radiotherapy, temozolomide or both. The receptor set was obtained from a man in his fifties or sixties with glioma.

The genes are TRBV10-2 and TRBJ2-2; D perhaps matches TRBD1 (6 bases). Germline CDR1 reads WSHSY; CDR2 reads SAAADI. V was trimmed by 7 bases and J by 6 bases, leaving 15 bases between them. The length of the CDR3 is 14 residues. CDR3 coding DNA: TGCGCCAGCAAAGGGACAATCGGGCCCGGGGAGCTGTTTTTT. It encodes CASKGTIGPGELFF.

The chain is built from TRBV6-5 and TRBJ1-5; unclear D gene. The germline V gene has CDR1 MNHEY and CDR2 SVGAGI. Trimming shortened V by 8 bases and J by 9 bases, and 5 bases separated the two germline ends. The CDR3 runs 9 residues. CDR3 protein: CASGRPQHF. In DNA form, the CDR3 reads TGTGCCAGCGGGAGGCCCCAGCATTTT.

The rearrangement joins TRBV6-6 to TRBJ2-5; the match to TRBD2 covers 11 bases. The V segment lost 4 bases and the J segment 5 bases; nucleotides outside the gene matches: 3. This CDR3 comprises 14 residues. Germline lookup yields CDR1 MNHNY and CDR2 SVGAGI (reference sequence). The CDR3: CASSFSGGAETQYF. Written as DNA, the CDR3 is TGTGCCAGCAGTTTTAGCGGGGGGGCGGAGACCCAGTACTTC.

This clone was recorded once. The chain combines TRBV6-5 with TRBJ2-3, with D perhaps given as TRBD1 or TRBD2 (6 bases each). This CDR3 has 15 residues. Per germline, CDR1 MNHEY and CDR2 SVGAGI. V was shortened by 8 bases and J by 0 bases, with 15 bases between the two germline ends. CDR3 DNA sequence: TGTGCCAGCTACGCTGGGGGGCGCAGCACAGATACGCAGTATTTT. It encodes CASYAGGRSTDTQYF.

V gene TRBV11-2 combines with J gene TRBJ2-4; 10 bases agree with TRBD1. The CDR3 spans 17 residues. Germline values: CDR1 SGHAT, CDR2 FQNNGV. J gave up 8 bases and V 5 bases, and 15 bases lay outside the gene matches. The CDR3: CASSLHPGTGDVDIQYF. The CDR3 DNA sequence: TGTGCCAGCAGCCTACACCCTGGGACAGGGGATGTCGACATTCAGTACTTC.

CDR3 sequence (DNA): TGTGCCAGCAGTTCCCTTTATGATCCTACCTACGAGCAGTACTTC. Amino acids: CASSSLYDPTYEQYF. The rearrangement links TRBV6-6 to TRBJ2-7; no firm D call. CDR1 MNHNY and CDR2 SVGAGI come from the germline V gene (reference sequence). CDR3 size: 15 residues. The V end lost 4 bases, the J end lost 2 bases, and 15 bases lay between the germline ends.

The gene calls are TRBV4-3 and TRBJ1-5; D ambiguous. This CDR3 region has 13 residues. CDR1 and CDR2 (germline): LGHNA, YSLEER. V shed 0 bases and J shed 7 bases, with 7 bases lying between them. CDR3 in amino acids: CASSQETGQPQHF. CDR3 DNA sequence: TGCGCCAGCAGCCAAGAAACGGGGCAGCCCCAGCATTTT.

J is TRBJ2-7 and V is TRBV28, with 7 bases lining up with TRBD1. V was clipped by 6 bases and J by 0 bases; unmatched bases: 2. Germline-derived CDR1 and CDR2 are MDHEN and SYDVKM. CDR3 length: 13 amino acids. The CDR3 spells CASSWTGSYEQYF. CDR3 DNA sequence: TGTGCCAGCAGCTGGACAGGCTCCTACGAGCAGTACTTC.

V is TRBV9 and J is TRBJ2-5; 8 bases line up with TRBD2. The V gene's germline CDR1 is SGDLS and CDR2 YYNGEE. The CDR3 extends over 13 amino acids. Germline trimming cut 2 bases from V and 3 bases from J; bases unmatched to any gene: 0. CDR3: CASSVSGKETQYF. As DNA, the CDR3 is TGTGCCAGCAGCGTTAGCGGGAAAGAGACCCAGTACTTC.

This chain connects TRBV11-2 to TRBJ1-2, with 7 bases that match TRBD1. Germline V lookup: CDR1 SGHAT, CDR2 FQNNGV. CDR3 length equals 11 residues. J was trimmed by 7 bases and V by 4 bases; bases with no gene match: 0. The CDR3 spells CASSYRGGYTF. CDR3 in DNA: TGTGCCAGCAGCTACAGGGGTGGCTACACCTTC.